This T cell receptor (beta chain) is drawn from a study of shared clonotypes between healthy human individuals. Across the study: Each donor had three CD4 naive, three CD4 memory, two CD8 naive and one CD8 memory plate.

The method was immunoSEQ multiplex PCR; TCRdb's version includes in-frame clones alone and lacks a portion of them. The sample lists about 1.1 million clones; approximately 80% were seen once. Trimming pared 1 base from V and 2 bases from J, leaving 11 bases between. This CDR3 has 15 residues. From germline, CDR1 is SGHAT and CDR2 FQNNGV. The receptor's source is a man younger than 30 in good health. Some clones in this sample may be carry-over from other donors' samples. The chain combines TRBV11-2 with TRBJ2-5; D unresolved. Material for sequencing was memory CD4+ T cells from PBMCs. As for subset: CD45RA-negative fraction. The CDR3 here is CASSLVAGSQETQYF. CDR3 DNA sequence: TGTGCCAGCAGCTTAGTCGCAGGTTCACAAGAGACCCAGTACTTC. Full variable domain (missing parts from reference TRBV11-2 and TRBJ2-5): EAGVAQSPRYKIIEKRQSVAFWCNPISGHATLYWYQQILGQGPKLLIQFQNNGVVDDSQLPKDRFSAERLKGVDSTLKIQPAKLEDSAVYLCASSLVAGSQETQYFGPGTRLLVL.